This T cell receptor (beta chain) was obtained from a study of blood T cell repertoires in COVID-19 (dated by TCRdb to about 2020). Looking at the study overall: Collaborator samples came from the United States, Italy and Spain and covered acute and convalescent phases of COVID-19. The material from the prospective study consisted of cDNA or gDNA derived from T cells, B-cell-depleted T cells, or PBMCs. Deeply sampled blood TCRbeta repertoires from subjects exposed to, actively infected with, or recovered from COVID-19 were included in the dataset. The repertoires were released in a freely available public database meant as a resource for research on the immune response to SARS-CoV-2. The samples were drawn from two sources: the first 160 participants of the ongoing ImmuneRACE study, and 950 to 1,500 subjects contributed by 6 global collaborators. Sample metadata almost always included a de-identified subject ID, COVID-19 status, age in years and sex. HLA class I and class II types, where available, came from metadata supplied by the sample provider rather than from assay-based typing. Broad study findings and their caveats: The quantity of clinical and demographic metadata differed by source and by participant and was supplied without curation.

A second Seattle source provided samples from volunteer blood donors who had recovered from COVID-19. The collaborating institutions used their own protocols to collect whole blood in K2EDTA tubes. For TCRbeta analysis, collaborators shipped samples as frozen whole blood, isolated PBMCs, or DNA extracted from either of those sample types. The CDR3 measures 13 amino acids from cysteine to phenylalanine. Only the CDR3 part of the read is kept: 39 bases, read in frame from the first base. Germline trimming amounts to 5 bases on V and 6 bases on J, with 2 as the count of junction bases outside the gene matches. CDR1 and CDR2, looked up from the germline V gene, are SGHTA and FQGTGA. The immunoSEQ Assay, a bias-controlled multiplex PCR, was used to amplify TCRbeta CDR3 regions from genomic DNA. From the authors' description of their analysis: The number of nucleated cells in each sample was estimated by amplification of reference gene primers within the assay. To quantify the absolute abundance of each unique TCRbeta CDR3 rearrangement, sequence reads were collapsed and filtered. Productive Simpson clonality was computed per sample as the square root of Simpson's diversity index over productive rearrangements. Imported from immuneACCESS, the table was reduced by TCRdb to in-frame sequences with V and J called. These copies leave out some clones; in studies compared against another copy, an unresolved V gene accounts for under half, and the cause of the remainder is not known. The V and J calls and clone size come from that table; D and trimming were worked out from the DNA. Counted in this sample were 300,000 or so clones; 89% of them appeared once. Together, the top ten hold under 7.5% of the sample.

Notes on this clone: Its antigen specificity is not known. Per-nucleotide qualities are absent, and no much larger clonotype sits a single base away.

The clonotype originates from a man between 18 and 35 years old who had recovered from COVID-19. The rearranged chain carries TRBV7-3 and TRBJ1-2; 11 bases in the junction line up with TRBD1. The material sequenced was peripheral blood. This receptor has the CDR3 CASSPGQGDGYTF. The nucleotides read TGTGCCAGCAGCCCGGGACAGGGGGATGGCTACACCTTC.